The TCR beta chain described here comes from a study of cytomegalovirus exposure and HLA in healthy donors. Both 60 Vbeta primers and 13 Jbeta primers went into the PCR. Libraries were prepared by immunoSEQ multiplex PCR; TCRdb keeps only in-frame clonotypes and omits some of them. The sample totals some 46,000 clones. The CDR3 sequence is 12 residues long. Germline V gene sequence: CDR1 SGHVS, CDR2 FNYEAQ. Trimming took 4 bases from V and 4 from J, leaving 8 bases between them. Remarks on this clone: Its antigen is undetermined.

Findings and caveats of the study: In an earlier analysis, about 90% or about 30%: the productive usage of most TCR beta V segments.

When sampled, the donors appeared nominally healthy, though they likely had unrecorded immune exposures. This sequence originates from a male donor in good health and CMV-seronegative. The sample comprised PBMCs. The V gene is TRBV7-6, the J gene TRBJ2-7; D is uncertain. CDR3 amino acids: CASSSSPYEQYF. The DNA for the CDR3 is TGTGCCAGCAGCTCCTCCCCGTACGAGCAGTACTTC.